This T cell receptor beta chain was retrieved from a study of human T cells and chemical hapten exposure (dated by TCRdb to about 2021). Some background on the complete study: For sensitization, 2% DPC in acetone was applied to an approximately 2 cm by approximately 2 cm area of upper inner arm skin. Twenty-nine alopecia patients provided blood for TCR sequencing at one to four time points (pre-sensitization, 2, 6 and 24 weeks). Patch testing was done on the upper back using Finn chambers containing 0.01% DPC, and results were scored after 6 days according to International Contact Dermatitis Research Group standards. Peripheral blood TCR repertoire changes were tracked in vivo in alopecia patients during primary and secondary sensitization to the hapten diphenylcyclopropenone (DPC). Alopecia areata with under or over 50% scalp involvement, alopecia totalis and alopecia universalis were represented in the patient cohort, which was mostly female. Libraries were pooled for sequencing, and per-sample TCR yields varied mainly because of small differences in library volumes within the pool. Throughout the study period of around 25 weeks, patients also received therapeutic DPC doses to the scalp every week. Blood samples were taken from patients before sensitization (week 0) and then at 2, 6 and about 24 weeks after DPC sensitization. The research as a whole found: Patch test score was positively correlated with the number of PT1 expanded TCRs, with significance at thresholds 8, 16 and 32 but not at 4. After repeated subsampling, the strength of the expansion versus patch-test correlation and the threshold at which it became significant changed. The number of TCRs above 1 in 1000 frequency did not change with DPC sensitization; there was no evidence of global repertoire structure alterations. Expanded TCRs formed significantly more large CDR3 similarity clusters than pre-sensitization or healthy control sets, consistent with antigen-driven responses. All patients had alopecia, a presumed autoimmune disease, so their immune response might differ from that of healthy individuals.

Read against the paper, the sample's time point label means: patch test 1, 2 weeks after DPC sensitization. The treatment or condition tag for this specimen amounts to: therapeutic diphenylcyclopropenone sensitization with weekly scalp DPC. At each patch-test visit, blood was drawn before the patch test was applied. To be eligible, patients had to be aged 18 to 70, diagnosed with alopecia and judged suitable for DPC therapy, while pregnant patients were excluded. Total RNA was extracted from unfractionated whole blood that had been collected in Tempus Blood RNA tubes. Library method: RACE. These reads were obtained on a NextSeq 500. During library preparation, unique molecular identifiers were attached to individual cDNA molecules so that TCRs could be counted in a quantitative, reproducible way. Both TCR alpha and TCR beta chains were sequenced from each blood RNA sample. Per the source publication's procedure: The median number of TCRs per sample was over 95,000, ranging from roughly 23,224 to 700,000. V, J and CDR3 annotation of the TCR reads was performed with the Decombinator software suite. Every sample was subsampled to the same number of TCRs (28,000) for the PS versus PT1 abundance plots. TCRs were defined as expanded if absent before sensitization and observed at least eight times at the 2-week time point. The public reads were run again by TCRdb, first through fastp at Q25 and then through MiXCR, and only productive beta chains were kept. One record per CDR3 amino acid sequence lists the most common genes and DNA. The V and J calls were not made by the authors but by TCRdb's processing. The sample table contains more than 65,000 distinct CDR3 sequences; only one count was recorded for over 9% of them. The ten largest account for more than 1.1% of the sample.

For CDR1 and CDR2, the germline V gene (reference sequence) lists LNHNV and YYDKDF. Measured from the cysteine to the phenylalanine, the CDR3 is 14 residues long. This entry keeps only the CDR3 DNA: 42 bases, framed from base 1. A distance of 9 bases separates the germline ends of V and J, which lose 1 base and 5 bases respectively. In its sample, this clonotype was seen once. Its antigen is unknown. Per-nucleotide qualities are absent, and no much larger clonotype sits a single base away. A single read makes a weak case. The V gene is TRBV15 and the J gene is TRBJ1-5, with the D gene uncertain. Sequenced material: whole blood, taken in connection with sensitization to the hapten diphenylcyclopropenone (DPC). The TCR was taken from a woman aged 45-65 years with alopecia areata. Some clones in this sample may be carry-over from other donors' samples. The CDR3 corresponds to CATSRAVGYQPQHF. The nucleotide sequence is given as TGTGCCACCAGCAGAGCAGTGGGCTATCAGCCCCAGCATTTT.